This T cell receptor beta chain was profiled in a study of blood T cell repertoires in COVID-19. Across the study: From T cells, B-cell-depleted T cells, or PBMCs came the material, which was cDNA or gDNA.

Germline V gene lookup returns CDR1 DFQATT and CDR2 SNEGSKA (reference sequence). The CDR3 extends over 13 amino acids. Trimming cost V 3 bases and J 1 base; bases outside gene matches: 3. Here immunoSEQ multiplex PCR was the method, and the copy in TCRdb shows in-frame clones only, minus some. The repertoire consists of about 270,000 clones, with around 90% occurring once and the leading ten covering 4.1%. This clone showed up just once. This TCR was sampled from a woman aged 30 to 39 with acute COVID-19. Sequenced input: PBMCs or T cells enriched from blood (not recorded which). The chain links TRBV20-1 to TRBJ2-7; 7 bases fit TRBD1. The CDR3: CSASWTGSYEQYF. The DNA for the CDR3 is TGCAGTGCTAGTTGGACAGGATCCTACGAGCAGTACTTC.